One and the same sample provided the 5 T cell receptor beta chains below, sequenced in a study of T cells in Graves' hyperthyroidism and ophthalmopathy. RNA transcripts were the template for amplifying TCR beta CDR3 regions. An initial round of RT-PCR targeting the TCR CDR3 relied on the HTBI primer set. TCRdb recomputed calls from the multiplex PCR reads with MiXCR, one row per CDR3 protein. This sample carries some 550,000 distinct CDR3 sequences, roughly 15% of them seen once, and the ten largest clones take about 3.5%. The sample was blood. The receptors derive from a woman between 35 and 50 years old with Graves' ophthalmopathy.

The V gene is TRBV27, the J gene TRBJ1-5; D call uncertain. V lost 5 bases and J lost 6, with 14 bases in between. Germline-derived CDR1 and CDR2 are MNHEY and SMNVEV (reference sequence). The CDR3 is made up of 14 amino acids. The CDR3 DNA sequence: TGTGCCAGCAGTGTCGCGGGAGTCGGTCAGCCCCAGCATTTT. Amino acid sequence: CASSVAGVGQPQHF.

This clonotype occurred a few times. The V gene is TRBV5-1, the J gene TRBJ2-1; D ambiguous. This CDR3 contains 14 residues. Germline CDR1 and CDR2: SGHRS and YFSETQ. V gave up 5 bases and J gave up 0 bases, with 9 bases separating them. CDR3 coding DNA: TGCGCCAGCAGAGAGACAAACTCCTACAATGAGCAGTTCTTC. It codes for CASRETNSYNEQFF.

Many counts were recorded for this clonotype. V is TRBV20-1 and J is TRBJ1-6, with D perhaps matching TRBD1 (5 bases). The CDR3 contains 15 residues. V lost 0 bases and J lost 9, with 15 bases in between. The germline V gene has CDR1 DFQATT and CDR2 SNEGSKA (reference sequence). The CDR3: CSARDKRGHGSPLHF. Written as DNA, the CDR3 is TGCAGTGCTAGAGATAAGAGGGGCCATGGTTCACCCCTCCACTTT.

This clonotype was seen at least ten times. The J gene is TRBJ2-2, the V gene TRBV5-6; D may be TRBD2 (6 bases). Deletions cut 2 bases from V and 5 bases from J, with 16 bases between. Germline V gene sequence: CDR1 SGHDT, CDR2 YYEEEE. This CDR3 comprises 16 residues. The CDR3 DNA is TGTGCCAGCAGCTTATGGAGGGCCCAACGGACCGGGGAGCTGTTTTTT. Its translation: CASSLWRAQRTGELFF.

The gene calls are TRBV9 and TRBJ2-4; D remains unclear. The length of the CDR3 is 13 residues. CDR1 SGDLS and CDR2 YYNGEE come from the germline V gene. Trimming took 0 bases from V and 8 from J, leaving 9 bases between them. As DNA, the CDR3 is TGTGCCAGCAGCGTAGGTCCAGCCGACATTCAGTACTTC. The encoded protein is CASSVGPADIQYF. Complete variable domain (other parts from reference TRBV9 and TRBJ2-4): DSGVTQTPKHLITATGQRVTLRCSPRSGDLSVYWYQQSLDQGLQFLIQYYNGEERAKGNILERFSAQQFPDLHSELNLSSLELGDSALYFCASSVGPADIQYFGAGTRLSVL.